The entry below describes one T cell receptor beta chain. This sample is part of a study of T cell changes during pregnancy in multiple sclerosis. V dropped 7 bases and J dropped 8 bases, with 15 bases sitting between them. From germline, CDR1 is MNHNS and CDR2 SASEGT. The CDR3 has 13 residues. The table came from immunoSEQ multiplex PCR; TCRdb's copy has only in-frame clones and leaves some out. The table includes roughly 100,000 clones, less than 95% detected once. The sequences come from peripheral blood, collected after pregnancy. The V call is TRBV6-1, the J call TRBJ2-1; D may be TRBD1 (6 bases). This receptor was obtained from a female donor with multiple sclerosis, enrolled in a pregnancy study. The CDR3 bases are TGTGCCAGCACCACAGGGCTGAGCGATGAGCAGTTCTTC. It codes for CASTTGLSDEQFF.